This TCR beta chain is from a study of blood T cells in healthy people across ages. Each donor was a healthy Caucasian individual from Russia, aged about 6 to 100. A sample-barcoded 5' primer and a J-beta primer mix were used in a second PCR of about 7 to 12 cycles. Using its own MiXCR run on the 5' RACE reads, TCRdb lists one record per CDR3 protein. The sample records 950,000 to 1,200,000 distinct CDR3 sequences, 35% to 40% being singletons. Germline V lookup: CDR1 MNHEY, CDR2 SVGEGT. The germline V and J ends were trimmed by 7 bases and 4 bases, with 19 bases remaining between them. CDR3 length: 15 amino acids.

The clonotype was recovered from a man aged 18 to 35 in good health. The chain combines TRBV6-2 or TRBV6-3 with TRBJ1-1; D gene unclear. Sample: blood. CDR3 loop: CASTQEGFVGTEAFF. The CDR3 DNA sequence: TGTGCCAGCACCCAGGAGGGCTTTGTGGGCACTGAAGCTTTCTTT.